The present TCR beta chain was sequenced within a study of blood T cell repertoires in COVID-19. In the study overall: Both acute and convalescent COVID-19 samples were obtained from the United States, Italy and Spain.

This clone was found a few times. This table comes from immunoSEQ multiplex PCR, and its TCRdb copy is limited to in-frame clones, with some not included. The sample lists 15,000 or so clones, 82% occurring once. In germline, CDR1 is SGHRS, CDR2 YFSETQ. Unmatched junction bases numbered 11, after V lost 4 bases and J lost 13 bases. This CDR3 is built from 14 residues. The sequence derives from a man older than 75 with active COVID-19. The specimen was peripheral blood. This chain connects TRBV5-1 to TRBJ2-1; TRBD2 matches at 10 bases. Here the CDR3 reads CASSRSASGSYQFF. CDR3 DNA: TGCGCCAGCAGCCGGAGTGCTAGCGGGAGCTATCAGTTCTTC.